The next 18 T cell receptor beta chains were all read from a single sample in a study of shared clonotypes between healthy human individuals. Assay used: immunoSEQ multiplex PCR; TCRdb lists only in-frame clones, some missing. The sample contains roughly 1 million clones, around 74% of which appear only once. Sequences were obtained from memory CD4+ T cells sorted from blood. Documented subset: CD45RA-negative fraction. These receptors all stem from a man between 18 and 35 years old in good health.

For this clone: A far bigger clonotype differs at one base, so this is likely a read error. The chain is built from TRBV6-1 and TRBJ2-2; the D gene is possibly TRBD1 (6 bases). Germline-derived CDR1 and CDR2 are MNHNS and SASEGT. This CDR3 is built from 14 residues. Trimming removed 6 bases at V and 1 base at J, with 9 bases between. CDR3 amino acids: CASRPQGNTGELFF. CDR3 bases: TGTGCCAGCAGACCACAGGGGAACACCGGGGAGCTGTTTTTT.

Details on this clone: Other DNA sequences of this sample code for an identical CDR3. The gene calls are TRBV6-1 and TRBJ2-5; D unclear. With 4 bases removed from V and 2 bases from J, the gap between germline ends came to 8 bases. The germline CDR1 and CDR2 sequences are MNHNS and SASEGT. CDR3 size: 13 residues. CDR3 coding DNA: TGTGCCAGCAGTGTTGGTGGGCAAGAGACCCAGTACTTC. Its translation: CASSVGGQETQYF.

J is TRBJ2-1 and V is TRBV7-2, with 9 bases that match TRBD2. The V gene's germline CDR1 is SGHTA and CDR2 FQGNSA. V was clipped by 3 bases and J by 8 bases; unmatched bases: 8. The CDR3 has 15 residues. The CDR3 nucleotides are TGTGCCAGCAGCTTTGGACTAGCGTGGTTCGATGAGCAGTTCTTC. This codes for CASSFGLAWFDEQFF. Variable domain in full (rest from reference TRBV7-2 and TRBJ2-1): GAGVSQSPSNKVTEKGKDVELRCDPISGHTALYWYRQSLGQGLEFLIYFQGNSAPDKSGLPSDRFSAERTGGSVSTLTIQRTQQEDSAVYLCASSFGLAWFDEQFFGPGTRLTVL.

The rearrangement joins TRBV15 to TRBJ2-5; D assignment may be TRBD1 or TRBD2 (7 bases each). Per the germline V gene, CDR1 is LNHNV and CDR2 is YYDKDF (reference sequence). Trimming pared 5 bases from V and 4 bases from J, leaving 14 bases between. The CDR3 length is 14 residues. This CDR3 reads CATSWTGGGETQYF. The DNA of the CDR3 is TGTGCCACCAGCTGGACAGGCGGGGGAGAGACCCAGTACTTC.

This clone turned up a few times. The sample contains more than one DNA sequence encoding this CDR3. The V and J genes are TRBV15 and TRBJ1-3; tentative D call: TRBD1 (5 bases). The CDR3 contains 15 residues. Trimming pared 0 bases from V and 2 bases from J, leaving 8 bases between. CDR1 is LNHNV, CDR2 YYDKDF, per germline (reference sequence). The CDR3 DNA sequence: TGTGCCACCAGCAGAGATAGAGGGGCTGGAAACACCATATATTTT. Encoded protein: CATSRDRGAGNTIYF. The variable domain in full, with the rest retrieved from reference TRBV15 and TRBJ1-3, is DAMVIQNPRYQVTQFGKPVTLSCSQTLNHNVMYWYQQKSSQAPKLLFHYYDKDFNNEADTPDNFQSRRPNTSFCFLDIRSPGLGDTAMYLCATSRDRGAGNTIYFGEGSWLTVV.

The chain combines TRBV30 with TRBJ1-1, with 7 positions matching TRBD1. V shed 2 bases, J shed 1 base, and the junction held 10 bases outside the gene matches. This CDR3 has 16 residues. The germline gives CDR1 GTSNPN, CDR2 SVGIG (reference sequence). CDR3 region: CAWSSPRRGRNTEAFF. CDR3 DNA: TGTGCCTGGAGTTCCCCGAGAAGGGGGCGGAACACTGAAGCTTTCTTT.

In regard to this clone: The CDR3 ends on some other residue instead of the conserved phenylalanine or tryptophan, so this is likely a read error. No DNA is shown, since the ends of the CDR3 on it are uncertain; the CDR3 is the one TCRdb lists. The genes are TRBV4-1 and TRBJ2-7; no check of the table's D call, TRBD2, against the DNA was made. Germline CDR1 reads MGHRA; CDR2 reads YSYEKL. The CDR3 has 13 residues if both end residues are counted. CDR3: CASSQGYEGRLTI.

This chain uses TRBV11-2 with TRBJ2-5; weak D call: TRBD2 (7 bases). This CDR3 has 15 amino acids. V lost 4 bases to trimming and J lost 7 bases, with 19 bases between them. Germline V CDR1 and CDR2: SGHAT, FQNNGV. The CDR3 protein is CASSSSLASRGTQYF. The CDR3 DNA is TGTGCCAGCAGCTCGTCACTAGCGAGCAGGGGGACCCAGTACTTC.

The CDR3 region has the DNA TGTGCCAGCAGCTTAGGTAGCAGCAATTCCTATGGCTACACCTTC. It specifies CASSLGSSNSYGYTF. V is TRBV7-2 and J is TRBJ1-2; D remains unclear. Trimming left V 1 base short and J 4 bases short, with 13 bases between. Germline-derived CDR1 and CDR2 are SGHTA and FQGNSA. CDR3 length: 15 amino acids.

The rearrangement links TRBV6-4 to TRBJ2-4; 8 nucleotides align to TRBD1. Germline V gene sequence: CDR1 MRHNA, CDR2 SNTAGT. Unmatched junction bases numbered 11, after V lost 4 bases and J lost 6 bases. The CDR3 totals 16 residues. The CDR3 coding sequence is TGTGCCAGCAGTGTTGAGGACAGGGACGATAGAAACATTCAGTACTTC. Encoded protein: CASSVEDRDDRNIQYF.

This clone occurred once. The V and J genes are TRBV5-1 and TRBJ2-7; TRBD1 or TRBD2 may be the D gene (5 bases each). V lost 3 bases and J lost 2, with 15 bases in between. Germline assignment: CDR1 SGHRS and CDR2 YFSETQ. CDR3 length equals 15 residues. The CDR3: CASSSQVGVTYEQYF. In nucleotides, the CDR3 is TGCGCCAGCAGCTCTCAGGTGGGGGTTACCTACGAGCAGTACTTC. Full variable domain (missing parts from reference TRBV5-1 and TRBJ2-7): KAGVTQTPRYLIKTRGQQVTLSCSPISGHRSVSWYQQTPGQGLQFLFEYFSETQRNKGNFPGRFSGRQFSNSRSEMNVSTLELGDSALYLCASSSQVGVTYEQYFGPGTRLTVT.

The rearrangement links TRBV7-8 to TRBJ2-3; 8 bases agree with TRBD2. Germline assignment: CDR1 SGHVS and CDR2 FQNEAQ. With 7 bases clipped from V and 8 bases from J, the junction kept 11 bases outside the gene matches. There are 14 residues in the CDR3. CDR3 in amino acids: CASIENGGDGTQYF. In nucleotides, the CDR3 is TGTGCCAGCATCGAAAACGGGGGGGACGGTACGCAGTATTTT.

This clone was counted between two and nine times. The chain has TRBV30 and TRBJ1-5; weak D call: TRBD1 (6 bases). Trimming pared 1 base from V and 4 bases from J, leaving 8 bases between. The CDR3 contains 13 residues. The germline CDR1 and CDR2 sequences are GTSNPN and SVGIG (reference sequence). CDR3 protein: CAWSATGNQPQHF. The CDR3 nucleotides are TGTGCCTGGAGTGCGACAGGAAATCAGCCCCAGCATTTT.

The CDR3 DNA follows: TGTGCCAGCAGTCCAGAAGGGAACGCCTACAATGAGCAGTTCTTC. Translation gives CASSPEGNAYNEQFF. This chain links TRBV6-6 with TRBJ2-1; D is uncertain. The germline CDR1 and CDR2 sequences are MNHNY and SVGAGI (reference sequence). V was pared by 5 bases and J by 2 bases, with 13 bases between. The CDR3 runs 15 residues.

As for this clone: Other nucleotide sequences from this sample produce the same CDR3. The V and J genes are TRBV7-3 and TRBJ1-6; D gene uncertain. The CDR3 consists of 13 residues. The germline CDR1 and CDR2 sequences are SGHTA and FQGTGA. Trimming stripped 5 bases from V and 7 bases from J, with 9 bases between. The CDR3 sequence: CASSRSGNSPLHF. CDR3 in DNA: TGTGCCAGCAGCCGATCAGGAAATTCACCCCTCCACTTT.

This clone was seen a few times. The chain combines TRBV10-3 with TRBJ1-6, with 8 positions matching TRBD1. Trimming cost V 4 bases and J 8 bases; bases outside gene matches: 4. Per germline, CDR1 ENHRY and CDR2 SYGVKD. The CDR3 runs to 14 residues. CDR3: CAISADRADSPLHF. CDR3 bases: TGTGCCATCAGTGCGGACAGGGCGGATTCACCCCTCCACTTT.

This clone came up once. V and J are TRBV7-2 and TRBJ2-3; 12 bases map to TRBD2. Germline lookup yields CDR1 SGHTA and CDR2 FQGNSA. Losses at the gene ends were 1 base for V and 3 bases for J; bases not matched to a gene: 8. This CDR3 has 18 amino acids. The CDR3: CASSLGLAGGRLTDTQYF. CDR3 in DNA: TGTGCCAGCAGCTTAGGGCTAGCGGGGGGGCGGTTGACAGATACGCAGTATTTT.

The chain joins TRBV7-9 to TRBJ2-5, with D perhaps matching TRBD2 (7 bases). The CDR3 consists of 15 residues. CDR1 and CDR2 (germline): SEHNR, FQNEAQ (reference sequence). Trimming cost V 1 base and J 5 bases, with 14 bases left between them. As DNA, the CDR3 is TGTGCCAGCAGCTTAGACGGGGGGCTTGCGGAGACCCAGTACTTC. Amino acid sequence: CASSLDGGLAETQYF.